The clone carrying this TCR beta chain was seen a handful of times. Genes and germline come from the mouse. From the germline J gene comes the end of the CDR3, since the read stops 4 residues before it. The same CDR3 is also encoded by other DNA sequences in this sample. Once RNA had been extracted, it was reverse transcribed into cDNA to act as the sequencing template. This table comes from immunoSEQ multiplex PCR, and its TCRdb copy is limited to in-frame clones, with some not included. Observed in the sample are 290,000 or so clones, none of them singletons. The data originate from a study of CD8+ T cells in alopecia areata. Cutaneous lymph nodes were pooled and cells sorted by CD4, CD8alpha, NKG2D, NKG2ACE and more. Looked up from germline, CDR1 is LGHNA and CDR2 is YNLKQL (reference sequence). The CDR3 sequence is 13 residues long.

V and J are TRBV5 and TRBJ1-1, with D possibly TRBD1 on 6 matching bases. Sequencing input: CD4+ T cells sorted from a lymph node. The clonotype was recovered from a C3H/HeJ mouse with alopecia areata. Strain MHC haplotype: H2-k. The CDR3 reads CASSQDRGTEVFF. CDR3 DNA (partial): TGTGCCAGCAGCCAAGACAGGGGTACA.